This T cell receptor (beta chain) was identified during a study of shared clonotypes between healthy human individuals. The germline CDR1 and CDR2 sequences are MNHNY and SVGAGI (reference sequence). This CDR3 is built from 15 residues. Trimming removed 0 bases from V and 4 bases from J, with 11 bases in between. Assay runs were performed at deep level. Only in-frame clones appear in the TCRdb table, and some are missing; sequencing was by immunoSEQ multiplex PCR. The sample holds around 2.5 million clones, 93% seen once. Study donors comprised healthy, HIV-negative adults devoid of recent acute infection or vaccination. Splitting of CD4+ cells produced CD45RA+ naive and CD45RA-negative memory subsets.

This rearrangement joins TRBV6-6 to TRBJ2-3; D is unclear. The sequence derives from a man between 18 and 35 years old in good health. Some clones in this sample may be carry-over from other donors' samples. Sequences were obtained from naive CD4+ T cells from PBMCs. As for subset: CD45RA+ positively selected. The CDR3 DNA follows: TGTGCCAGCAGTTACTCGAGGTTAGCTGCAGATACGCAGTATTTT. It specifies CASSYSRLAADTQYF.